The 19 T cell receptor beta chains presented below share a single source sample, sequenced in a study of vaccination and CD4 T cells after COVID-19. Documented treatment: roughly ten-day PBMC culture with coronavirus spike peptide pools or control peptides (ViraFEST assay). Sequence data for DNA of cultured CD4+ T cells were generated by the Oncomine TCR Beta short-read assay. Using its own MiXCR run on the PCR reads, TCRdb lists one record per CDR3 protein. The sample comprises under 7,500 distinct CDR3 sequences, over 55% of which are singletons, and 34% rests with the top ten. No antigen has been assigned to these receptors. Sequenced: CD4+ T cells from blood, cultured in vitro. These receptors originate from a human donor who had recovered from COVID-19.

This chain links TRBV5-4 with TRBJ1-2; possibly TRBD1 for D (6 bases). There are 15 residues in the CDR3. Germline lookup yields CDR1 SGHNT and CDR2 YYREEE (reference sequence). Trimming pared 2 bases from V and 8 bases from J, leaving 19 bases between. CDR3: CASSLNRVGSFGYTF. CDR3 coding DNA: TGTGCCAGCAGCTTAAACAGGGTTGGGTCATTCGGCTACACCTTC.

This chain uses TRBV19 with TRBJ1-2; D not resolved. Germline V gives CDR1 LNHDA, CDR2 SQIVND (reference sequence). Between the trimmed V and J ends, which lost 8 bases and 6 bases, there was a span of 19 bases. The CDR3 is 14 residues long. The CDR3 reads CASGPWGIGDGYTF. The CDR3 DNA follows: TGTGCCAGTGGCCCGTGGGGTATCGGGGATGGCTACACCTTC.

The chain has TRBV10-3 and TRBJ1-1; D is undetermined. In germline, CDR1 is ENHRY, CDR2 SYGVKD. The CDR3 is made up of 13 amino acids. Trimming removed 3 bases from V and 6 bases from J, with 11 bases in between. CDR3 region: CAISESQSSEAFF. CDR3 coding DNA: TGTGCCATCAGTGAAAGTCAGTCGTCTGAAGCTTTCTTT.

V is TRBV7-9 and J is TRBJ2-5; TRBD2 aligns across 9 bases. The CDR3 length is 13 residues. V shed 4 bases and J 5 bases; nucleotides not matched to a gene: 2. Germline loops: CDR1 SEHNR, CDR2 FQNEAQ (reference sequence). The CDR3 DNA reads TGTGCCAGCAGCTCCGGACTAGCGGAGACCCAGTACTTC. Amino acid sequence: CASSSGLAETQYF.

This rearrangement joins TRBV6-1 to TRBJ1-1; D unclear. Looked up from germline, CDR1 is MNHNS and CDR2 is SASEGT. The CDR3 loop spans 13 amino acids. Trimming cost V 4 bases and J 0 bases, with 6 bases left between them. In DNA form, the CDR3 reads TGTGCCAGCAGTGGACACTTGAACACTGAAGCTTTCTTT. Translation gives CASSGHLNTEAFF.

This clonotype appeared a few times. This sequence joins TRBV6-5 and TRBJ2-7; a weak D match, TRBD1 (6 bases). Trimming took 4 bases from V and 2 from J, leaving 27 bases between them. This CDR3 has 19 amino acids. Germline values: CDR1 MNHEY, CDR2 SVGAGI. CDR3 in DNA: TGTGCCAGCAGTTCCTATTTGGTCCCATTTACAGGGCGCCCCTACGAGCAGTACTTC. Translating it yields CASSSYLVPFTGRPYEQYF.

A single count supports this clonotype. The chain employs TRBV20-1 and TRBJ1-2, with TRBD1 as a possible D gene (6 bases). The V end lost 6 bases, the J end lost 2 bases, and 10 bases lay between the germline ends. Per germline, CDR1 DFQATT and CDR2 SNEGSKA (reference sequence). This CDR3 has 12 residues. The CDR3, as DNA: TGCAGTGCAGAGGGGGGAAACTATGGCTACACCTTC. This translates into CSAEGGNYGYTF.

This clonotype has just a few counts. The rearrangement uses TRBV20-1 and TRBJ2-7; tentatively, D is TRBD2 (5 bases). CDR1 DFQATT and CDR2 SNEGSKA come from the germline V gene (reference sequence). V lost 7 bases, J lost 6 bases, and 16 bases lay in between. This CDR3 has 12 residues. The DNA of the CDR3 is TGCAGTGGCTCGGACGGAGGCACCGAGCAGTACTTC. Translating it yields CSGSDGGTEQYF.

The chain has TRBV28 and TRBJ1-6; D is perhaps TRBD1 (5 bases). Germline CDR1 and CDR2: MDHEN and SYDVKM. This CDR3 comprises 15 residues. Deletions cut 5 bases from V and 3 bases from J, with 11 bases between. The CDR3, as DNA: TGTGCCAGCAGTCAACAGGTTAACTATAATTCACCCCTCCACTTT. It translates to CASSQQVNYNSPLHF.

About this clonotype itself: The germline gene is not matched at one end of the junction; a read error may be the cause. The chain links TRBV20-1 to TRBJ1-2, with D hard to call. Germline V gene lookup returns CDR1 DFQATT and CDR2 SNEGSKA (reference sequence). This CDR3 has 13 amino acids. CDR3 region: CGARDQEGYGYTF. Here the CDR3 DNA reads TGCGGTGCTAGAGACCAGGAAGGATATGGCTACACCTTC.

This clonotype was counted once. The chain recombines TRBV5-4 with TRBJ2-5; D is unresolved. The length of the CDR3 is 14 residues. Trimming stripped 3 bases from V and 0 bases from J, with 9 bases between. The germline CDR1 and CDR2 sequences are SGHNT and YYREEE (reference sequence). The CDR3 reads CASSSAAYQETQYF. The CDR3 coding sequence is TGTGCCAGCAGCTCTGCCGCATACCAAGAGACCCAGTACTTC.

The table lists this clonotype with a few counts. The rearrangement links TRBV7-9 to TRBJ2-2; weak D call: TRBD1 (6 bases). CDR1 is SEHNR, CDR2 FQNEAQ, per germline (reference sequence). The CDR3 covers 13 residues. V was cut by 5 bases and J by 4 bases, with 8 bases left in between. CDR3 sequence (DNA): TGTGCCAGCAGCCCCAGGGGCACCGGGGAGCTGTTTTTT. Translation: CASSPRGTGELFF.

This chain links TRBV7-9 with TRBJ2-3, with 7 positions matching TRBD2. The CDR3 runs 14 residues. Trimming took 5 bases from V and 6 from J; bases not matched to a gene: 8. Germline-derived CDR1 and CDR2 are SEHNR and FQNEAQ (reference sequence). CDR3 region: CASSPGLPVDTQYF. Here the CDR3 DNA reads TGTGCCAGCAGCCCGGGACTACCCGTGGATACGCAGTATTTT.

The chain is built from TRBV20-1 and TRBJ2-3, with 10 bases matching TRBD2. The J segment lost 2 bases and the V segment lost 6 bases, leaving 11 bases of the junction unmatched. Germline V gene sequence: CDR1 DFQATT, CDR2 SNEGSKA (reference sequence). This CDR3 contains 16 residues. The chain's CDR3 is CSAAMGLAGATDTQYF. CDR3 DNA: TGCAGTGCAGCCATGGGGCTAGCGGGAGCCACAGATACGCAGTATTTT.

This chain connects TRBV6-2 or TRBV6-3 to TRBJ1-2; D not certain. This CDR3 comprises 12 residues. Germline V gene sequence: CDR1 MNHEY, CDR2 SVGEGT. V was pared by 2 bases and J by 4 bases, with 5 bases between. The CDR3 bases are TGTGCCAGCAGTTACCTCTTCTATGGCTACACCTTC. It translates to CASSYLFYGYTF.

The CDR3 region is CSARDFGSGRSYEQYF. As DNA, the CDR3 is TGCAGTGCTAGAGATTTCGGGAGCGGGAGGTCCTACGAGCAGTACTTC. The chain carries TRBV20-1 and TRBJ2-7; 9 bases line up with TRBD2. CDR1 and CDR2 (germline): DFQATT, SNEGSKA (reference sequence). This CDR3 comprises 16 residues. The J segment lost 1 base and the V segment lost 0 bases, leaving 7 bases of the junction unmatched.

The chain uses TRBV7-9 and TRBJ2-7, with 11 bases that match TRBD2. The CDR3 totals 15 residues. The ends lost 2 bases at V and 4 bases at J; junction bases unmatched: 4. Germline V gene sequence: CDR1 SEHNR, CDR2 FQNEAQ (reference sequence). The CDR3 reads CASSLMGTSGYEQYF. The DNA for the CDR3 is TGTGCCAGCAGCTTAATGGGGACTAGCGGTTACGAGCAGTACTTC.

CDR3 in amino acids: CASSQVGGTYNEQFF. The DNA of the CDR3 is TGCGCCAGCAGCCAAGTGGGGGGGACCTACAATGAGCAGTTCTTC. V gene TRBV4-3 combines with J gene TRBJ2-1, with 7 bases fitting TRBD2. The CDR3 sequence is 15 residues long. Germline CDR1 is LGHNA and CDR2 is YSLEER. With 1 base clipped from V and 2 bases from J, the junction kept 2 bases outside the gene matches.

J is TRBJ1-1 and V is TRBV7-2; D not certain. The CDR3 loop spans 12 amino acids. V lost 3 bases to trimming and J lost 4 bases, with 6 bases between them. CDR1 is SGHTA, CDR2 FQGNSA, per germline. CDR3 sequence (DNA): TGTGCCAGCAGCTTTCCTCCCACTGAAGCTTTCTTT. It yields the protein CASSFPPTEAFF.